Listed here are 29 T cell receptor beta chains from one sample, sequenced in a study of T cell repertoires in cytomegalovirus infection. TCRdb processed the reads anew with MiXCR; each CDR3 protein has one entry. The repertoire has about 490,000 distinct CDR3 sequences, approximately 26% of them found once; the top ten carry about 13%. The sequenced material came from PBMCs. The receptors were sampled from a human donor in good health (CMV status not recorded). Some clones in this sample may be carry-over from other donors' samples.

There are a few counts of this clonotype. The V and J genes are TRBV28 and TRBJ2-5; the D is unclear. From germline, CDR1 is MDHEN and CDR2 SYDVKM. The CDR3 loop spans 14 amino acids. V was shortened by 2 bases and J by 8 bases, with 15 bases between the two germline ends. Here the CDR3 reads CASSLPDASATQYF. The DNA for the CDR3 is TGTGCCAGCAGTTTACCGGACGCCTCAGCTACCCAGTACTTC.

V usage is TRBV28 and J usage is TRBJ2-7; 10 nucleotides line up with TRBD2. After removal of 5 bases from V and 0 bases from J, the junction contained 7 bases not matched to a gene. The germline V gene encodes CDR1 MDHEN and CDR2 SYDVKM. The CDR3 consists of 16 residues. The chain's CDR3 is CASSTPTSGTSYEQYF. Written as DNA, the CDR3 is TGTGCCAGCAGTACCCCTACTAGCGGGACCTCCTACGAGCAGTACTTC. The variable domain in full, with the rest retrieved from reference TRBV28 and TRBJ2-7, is DVKVTQSSRYLVKRTGEKVFLECVQDMDHENMFWYRQDPGLGLRLIYFSYDVKMKEKGDIPEGYSVSREKKERFSLILESASTNQTSMYLCASSTPTSGTSYEQYFGPGTRLTVT.

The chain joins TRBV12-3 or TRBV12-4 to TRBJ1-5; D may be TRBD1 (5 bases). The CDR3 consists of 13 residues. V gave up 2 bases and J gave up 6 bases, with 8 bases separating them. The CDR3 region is CASSLRGSQPQHF. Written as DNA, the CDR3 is TGTGCCAGCAGTTTACGGGGGAGTCAGCCCCAGCATTTT.

The CDR3 bases are TGCGCCAGCAGCCAACCACCTGGACAGGGCACAGATACGCAGTATTTT. Translating it yields CASSQPPGQGTDTQYF. The chain employs TRBV4-1 and TRBJ2-3; 7 bases agree with TRBD1. The CDR3 sequence is 16 residues long. Germline V gives CDR1 MGHRA, CDR2 YSYEKL. V lost 2 bases, J lost 1 base, and 6 bases stayed unmatched.

Written as DNA, the CDR3 is TGTGCCAGCAGCTTAATTAAAACCACAGATACGCAGTATTTT. Residues: CASSLIKTTDTQYF. The J gene is TRBJ2-3, the V gene TRBV11-3; D ambiguous. The V and J ends lost 2 bases and 2 bases respectively, with 8 bases between them. Germline loops: CDR1 SGHNT, CDR2 YENEEA. There are 14 residues in the CDR3.

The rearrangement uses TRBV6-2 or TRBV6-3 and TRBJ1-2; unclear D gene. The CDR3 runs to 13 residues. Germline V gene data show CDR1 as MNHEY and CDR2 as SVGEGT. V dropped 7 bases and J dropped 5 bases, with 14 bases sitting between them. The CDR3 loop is CASTKKPAYGYTF. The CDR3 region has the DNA TGTGCCAGCACTAAGAAACCAGCTTATGGCTACACCTTC.

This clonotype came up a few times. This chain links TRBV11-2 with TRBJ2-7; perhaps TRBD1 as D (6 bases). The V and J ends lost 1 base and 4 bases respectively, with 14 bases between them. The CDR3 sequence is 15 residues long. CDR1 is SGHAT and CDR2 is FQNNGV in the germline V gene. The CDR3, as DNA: TGTGCCAGCAGCTTAGTAAGGGGGATGGCGTACGAGCAGTACTTC. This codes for CASSLVRGMAYEQYF. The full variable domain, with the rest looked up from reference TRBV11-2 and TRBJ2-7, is EAGVAQSPRYKIIEKRQSVAFWCNPISGHATLYWYQQILGQGPKLLIQFQNNGVVDDSQLPKDRFSAERLKGVDSTLKIQPAKLEDSAVYLCASSLVRGMAYEQYFGPGTRLTVT.

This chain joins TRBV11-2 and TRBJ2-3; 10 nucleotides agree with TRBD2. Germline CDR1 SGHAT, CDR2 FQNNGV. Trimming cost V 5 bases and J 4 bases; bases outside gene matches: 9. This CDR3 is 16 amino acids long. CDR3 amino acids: CASSPHPSGSADTQYF. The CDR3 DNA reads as TGTGCCAGCAGCCCCCACCCTAGCGGGAGTGCAGATACGCAGTATTTT. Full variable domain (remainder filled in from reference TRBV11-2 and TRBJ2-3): EAGVAQSPRYKIIEKRQSVAFWCNPISGHATLYWYQQILGQGPKLLIQFQNNGVVDDSQLPKDRFSAERLKGVDSTLKIQPAKLEDSAVYLCASSPHPSGSADTQYFGPGTRLTVL.

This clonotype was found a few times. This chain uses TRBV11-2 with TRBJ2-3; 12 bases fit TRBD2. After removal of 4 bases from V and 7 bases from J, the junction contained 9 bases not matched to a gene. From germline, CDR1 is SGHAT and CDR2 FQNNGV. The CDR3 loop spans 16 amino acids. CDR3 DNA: TGTGCCAGCAGCTCGCCGACTAGCGGGAGAGCCCATACGCAGTATTTT. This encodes CASSSPTSGRAHTQYF.

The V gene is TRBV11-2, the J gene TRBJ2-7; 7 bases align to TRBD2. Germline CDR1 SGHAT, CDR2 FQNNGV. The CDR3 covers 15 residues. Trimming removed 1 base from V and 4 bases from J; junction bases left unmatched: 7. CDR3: CASSLVTSVGYEQYV. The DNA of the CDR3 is TGTGCCAGCAGCTTAGTTACTAGCGTAGGGTACGAGCAGTACGTC.

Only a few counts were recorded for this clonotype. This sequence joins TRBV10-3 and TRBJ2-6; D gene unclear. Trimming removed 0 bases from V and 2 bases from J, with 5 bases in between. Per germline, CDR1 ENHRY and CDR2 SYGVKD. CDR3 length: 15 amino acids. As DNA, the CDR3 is TGTGCCATCAGTGAGTCGGCCGCTGGGGCCAACGTCCTGACTTTC. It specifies CAISESAAGANVLTF.

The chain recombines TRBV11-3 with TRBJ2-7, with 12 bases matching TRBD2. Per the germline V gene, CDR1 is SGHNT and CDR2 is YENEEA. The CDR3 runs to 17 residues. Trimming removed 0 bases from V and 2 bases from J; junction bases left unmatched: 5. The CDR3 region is CASSLDWGLAGPYEQYV. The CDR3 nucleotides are TGTGCCAGCAGCTTAGATTGGGGACTAGCGGGCCCCTACGAGCAGTACGTC.

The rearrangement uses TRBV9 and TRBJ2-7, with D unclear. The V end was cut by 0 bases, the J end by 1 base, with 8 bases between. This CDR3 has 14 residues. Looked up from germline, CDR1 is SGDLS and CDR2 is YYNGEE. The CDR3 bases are TGTGCCAGCAGCGTAGGTGGGATGTCCTACGAGCAGTACTTC. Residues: CASSVGGMSYEQYF.

CDR3 coding DNA: TGTGCCAGCAGCTTAGGGACTAGCGGGGGAGCCTACAATGAGCAGTTCTTC. This codes for CASSLGTSGGAYNEQFF. The chain combines TRBV11-2 with TRBJ2-1, with 13 bases identical to TRBD2. The length of the CDR3 is 17 residues. The ends lost 1 base at V and 2 bases at J; junction bases unmatched: 2. The germline gives CDR1 SGHAT, CDR2 FQNNGV. The entire variable domain, with the rest obtained from reference TRBV11-2 and TRBJ2-1, is as follows: EAGVAQSPRYKIIEKRQSVAFWCNPISGHATLYWYQQILGQGPKLLIQFQNNGVVDDSQLPKDRFSAERLKGVDSTLKIQPAKLEDSAVYLCASSLGTSGGAYNEQFFGPGTRLTVL.

CDR3 loop: CATSEFVGDGPPSYTF. The DNA for the CDR3 is TGTGCCACCAGTGAATTTGTTGGGGACGGTCCTCCTAGCTACACCTTC. This chain links TRBV24-1 with TRBJ1-2; a possible D gene is TRBD1 (5 bases). Between the trimmed V and J ends, which lost 4 bases and 9 bases, there was a span of 23 bases. The germline gives CDR1 KGHDR, CDR2 SFDVKD. The CDR3 length is 16 residues.

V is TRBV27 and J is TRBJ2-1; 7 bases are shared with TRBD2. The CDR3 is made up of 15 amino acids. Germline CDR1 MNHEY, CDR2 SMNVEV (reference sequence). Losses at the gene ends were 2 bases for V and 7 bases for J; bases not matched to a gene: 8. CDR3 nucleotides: TGTGCCAGCAGTTTAGCGGGAGACGTCTGGAATGAGCAGTTCTTC. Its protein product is CASSLAGDVWNEQFF.

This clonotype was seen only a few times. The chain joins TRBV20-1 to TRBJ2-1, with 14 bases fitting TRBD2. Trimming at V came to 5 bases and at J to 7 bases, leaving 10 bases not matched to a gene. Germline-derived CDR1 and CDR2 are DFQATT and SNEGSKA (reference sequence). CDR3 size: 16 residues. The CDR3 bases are TGCAGTGCTTATAGCGGGACTAGCGGGAGTGGTAATGAGCAGTTCTTC. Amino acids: CSAYSGTSGSGNEQFF.

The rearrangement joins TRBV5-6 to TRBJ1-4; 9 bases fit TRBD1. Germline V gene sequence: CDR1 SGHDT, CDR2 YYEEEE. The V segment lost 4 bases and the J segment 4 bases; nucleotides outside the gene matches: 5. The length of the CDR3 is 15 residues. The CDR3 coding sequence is TGTGCCAGCAGCCGGAACAGGGGGCATAATGAAAAACTGTTTTTT. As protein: CASSRNRGHNEKLFF.

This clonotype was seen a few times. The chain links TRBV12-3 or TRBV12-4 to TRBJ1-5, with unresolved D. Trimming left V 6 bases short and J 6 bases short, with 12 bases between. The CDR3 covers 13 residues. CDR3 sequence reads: CASSHSDFQPQHF. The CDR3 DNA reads TGTGCCAGCAGCCACAGCGACTTTCAGCCCCAGCATTTT.

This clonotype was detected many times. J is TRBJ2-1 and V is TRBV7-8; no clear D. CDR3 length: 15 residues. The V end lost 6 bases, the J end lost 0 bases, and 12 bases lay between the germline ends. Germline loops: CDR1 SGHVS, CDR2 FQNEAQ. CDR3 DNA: TGTGCCAGCAGGGGTATCAAGAGCTCCTACAATGAGCAGTTCTTC. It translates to CASRGIKSSYNEQFF.

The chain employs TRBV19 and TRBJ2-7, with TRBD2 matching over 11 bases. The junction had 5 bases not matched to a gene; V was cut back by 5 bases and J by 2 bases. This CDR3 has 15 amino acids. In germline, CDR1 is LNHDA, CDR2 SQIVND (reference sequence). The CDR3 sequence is CASSSGTSGAYEQYV. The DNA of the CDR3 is TGTGCCAGTAGTTCTGGGACTAGCGGTGCCTACGAGCAGTACGTC.

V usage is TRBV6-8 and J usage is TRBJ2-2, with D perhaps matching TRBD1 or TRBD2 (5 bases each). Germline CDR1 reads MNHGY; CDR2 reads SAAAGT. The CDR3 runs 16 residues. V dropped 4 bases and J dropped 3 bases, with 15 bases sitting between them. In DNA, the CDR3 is TGTGCCAGCAGTTCAGGGACCATAGGGTACACCGGGGAGCTGTTTTTT. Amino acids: CASSSGTIGYTGELFF.

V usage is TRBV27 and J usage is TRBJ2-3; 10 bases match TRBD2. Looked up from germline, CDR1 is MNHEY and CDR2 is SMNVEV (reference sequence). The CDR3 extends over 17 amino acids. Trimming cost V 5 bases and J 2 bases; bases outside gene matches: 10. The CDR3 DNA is TGTGCCAGCAGTCCCTATCTAGCGGGAGTTTTCACAGATACGCAGTATTTT. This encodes CASSPYLAGVFTDTQYF.

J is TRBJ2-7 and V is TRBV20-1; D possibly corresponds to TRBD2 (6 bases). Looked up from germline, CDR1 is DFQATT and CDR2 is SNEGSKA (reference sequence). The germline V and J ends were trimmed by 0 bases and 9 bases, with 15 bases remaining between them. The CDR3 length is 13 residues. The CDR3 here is CSAREHSLGGQYF. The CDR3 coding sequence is TGCAGTGCTAGAGAACATTCCCTCGGGGGGCAGTACTTC.

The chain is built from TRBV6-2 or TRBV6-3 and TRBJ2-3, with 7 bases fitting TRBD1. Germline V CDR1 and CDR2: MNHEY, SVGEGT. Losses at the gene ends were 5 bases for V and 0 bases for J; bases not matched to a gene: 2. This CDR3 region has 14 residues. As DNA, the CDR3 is TGTGCCAGCAGTACAGGGGATAGCACAGATACGCAGTATTTT. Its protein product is CASSTGDSTDTQYF.

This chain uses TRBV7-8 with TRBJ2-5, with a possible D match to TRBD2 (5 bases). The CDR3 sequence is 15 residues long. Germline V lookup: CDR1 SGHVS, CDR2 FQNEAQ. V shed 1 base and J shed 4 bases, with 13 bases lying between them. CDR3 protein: CASSLGMRVRETQYF. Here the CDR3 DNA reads TGTGCCAGCAGCTTAGGGATGCGGGTCAGAGAGACCCAGTACTTC.

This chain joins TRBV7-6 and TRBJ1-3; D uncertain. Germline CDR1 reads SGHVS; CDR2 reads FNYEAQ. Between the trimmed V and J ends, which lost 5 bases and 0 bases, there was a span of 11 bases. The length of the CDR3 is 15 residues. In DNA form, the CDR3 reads TGTGCCAGCAGCCAATCGCCCCTCTCTGGAAACACCATATATTTT. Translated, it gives CASSQSPLSGNTIYF.

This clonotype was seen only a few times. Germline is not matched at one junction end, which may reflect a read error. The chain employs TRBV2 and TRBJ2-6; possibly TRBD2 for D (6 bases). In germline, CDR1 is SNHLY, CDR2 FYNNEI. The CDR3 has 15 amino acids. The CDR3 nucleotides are TGTGCCAGCACCCCTGGAGGGGTTGGGTCCAACGTCCTGACTTTC. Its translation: CASTPGGVGSNVLTF. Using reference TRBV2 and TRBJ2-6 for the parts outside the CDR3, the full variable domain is EPEVTQTPSHQVTQMGQEVILRCVPISNHLYFYWYRQILGQKVEFLVSFYNNEISEKSEIFDDQFSVERPDGSNFTLKIRSTKLEDSAMYFCASTPGGVGSNVLTFGAGSRLTVL.

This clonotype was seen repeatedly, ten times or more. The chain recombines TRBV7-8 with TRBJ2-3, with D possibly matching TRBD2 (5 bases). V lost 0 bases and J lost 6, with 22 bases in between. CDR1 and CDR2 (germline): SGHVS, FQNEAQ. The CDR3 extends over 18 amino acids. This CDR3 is CASSLASPVGEIIDTQYF. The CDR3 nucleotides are TGTGCCAGCAGCTTAGCCTCCCCGGTCGGGGAGATAATTGATACGCAGTATTTT.